The present T cell receptor (beta chain) was sequenced within a study of vaccination and CD4 T cells after COVID-19. Overall study: Convalescent individuals numbered four females and six males, two being Hispanic. Cells received overlapping spike peptides from SARS-CoV-2, HCoV-NL63, HCoV-OC43 and HCoV-229E as stimulation. Once diagnosed, patients had post-COVID samples drawn a median approximately 93 days later (range 35 to 161).

About this clonotype: Its target is unknown.

The CDR3 spans 14 residues. The ends were cut back, 3 bases at V and 0 bases at J, with 11 bases in the middle. From germline, CDR1 is GTSNPN and CDR2 SVGIG (reference sequence). The study sequenced cultured CD4+ T cell DNA using the Oncomine TCR Beta short-read assay. TCRdb called the PCR reads again in MiXCR, with one record for every CDR3 protein. The repertoire includes around 20,000 distinct CDR3 sequences, around 70% of them detected once, and 8.6% sits in the top ten. Treatment meaning: roughly 10-day PBMC culture with coronavirus spike peptide pools or control peptides (ViraFEST assay). The sample comprised CD4+ T cells from blood, cultured in vitro. The chain is built from TRBV30 and TRBJ1-2; D not resolved. This TCR came from a human donor who had recovered from COVID-19. The CDR3 nucleotides are TGTGCCTGGAGACCACCCCCCCCTAACTATGGCTACACCTTC. Translation: CAWRPPPPNYGYTF.